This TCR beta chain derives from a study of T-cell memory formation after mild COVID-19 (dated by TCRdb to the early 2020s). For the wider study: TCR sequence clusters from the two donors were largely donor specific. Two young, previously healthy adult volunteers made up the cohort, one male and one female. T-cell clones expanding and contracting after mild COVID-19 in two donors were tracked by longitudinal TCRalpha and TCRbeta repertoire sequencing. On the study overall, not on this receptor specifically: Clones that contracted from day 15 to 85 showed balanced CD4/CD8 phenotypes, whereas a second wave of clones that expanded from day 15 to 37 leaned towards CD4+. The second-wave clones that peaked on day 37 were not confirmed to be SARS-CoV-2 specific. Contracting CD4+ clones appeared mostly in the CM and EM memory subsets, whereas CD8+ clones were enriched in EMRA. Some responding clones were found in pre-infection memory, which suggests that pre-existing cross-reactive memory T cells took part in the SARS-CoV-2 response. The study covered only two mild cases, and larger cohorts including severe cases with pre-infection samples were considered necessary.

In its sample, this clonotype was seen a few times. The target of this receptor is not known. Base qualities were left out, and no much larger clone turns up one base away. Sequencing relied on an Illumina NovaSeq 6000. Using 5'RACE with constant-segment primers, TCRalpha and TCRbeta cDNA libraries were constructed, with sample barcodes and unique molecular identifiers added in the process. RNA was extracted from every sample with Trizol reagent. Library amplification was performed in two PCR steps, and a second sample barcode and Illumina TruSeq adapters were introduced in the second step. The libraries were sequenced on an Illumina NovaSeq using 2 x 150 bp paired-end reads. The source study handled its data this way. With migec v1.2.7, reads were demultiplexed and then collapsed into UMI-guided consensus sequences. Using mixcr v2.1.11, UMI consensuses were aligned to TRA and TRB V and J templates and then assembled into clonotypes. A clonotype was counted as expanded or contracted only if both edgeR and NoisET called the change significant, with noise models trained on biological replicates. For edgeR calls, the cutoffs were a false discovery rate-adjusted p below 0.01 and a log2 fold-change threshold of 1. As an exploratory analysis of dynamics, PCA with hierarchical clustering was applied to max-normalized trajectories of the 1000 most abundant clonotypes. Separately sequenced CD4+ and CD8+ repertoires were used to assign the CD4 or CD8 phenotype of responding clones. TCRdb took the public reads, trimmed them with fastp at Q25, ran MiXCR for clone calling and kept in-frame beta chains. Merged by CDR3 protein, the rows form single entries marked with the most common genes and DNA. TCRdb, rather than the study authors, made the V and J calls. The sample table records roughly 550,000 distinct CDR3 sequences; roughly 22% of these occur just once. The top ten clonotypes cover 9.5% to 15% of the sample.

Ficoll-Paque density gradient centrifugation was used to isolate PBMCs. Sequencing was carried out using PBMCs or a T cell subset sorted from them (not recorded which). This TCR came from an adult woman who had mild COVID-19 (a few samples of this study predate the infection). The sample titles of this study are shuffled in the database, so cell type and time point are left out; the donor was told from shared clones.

Here is the DNA: TGTGCCAGCAGCCGAGGGGGCTCTGGAAACACCATATATTTT. Translated, this is CASSRGGSGNTIYF. The rearrangement joined TRBV6-5 to TRBJ1-3; the D gene is possibly TRBD1, with 6 bases matching. The CDR3 measures 14 amino acids from cysteine to phenylalanine. CDR3 DNA is the only sequence kept; it has 42 bases, read in frame from the first base. V was cut back by 6 bases and J by 0 bases, leaving a gap of 9 bases between them. CDR1 MNHEY and CDR2 SVGAGI are derived from the germline V gene.